This TCR beta chain was captured in a study of T cells expressing NK-cell markers. Study context: Of eight sequenced donors, seven were HCMV-seropositive and one HCMV-seronegative.

Study findings and constraints: What remained unclear was the HCMV specificity of expanded NKG2C+ T cell clones. For a few donors, these clonotypes were likewise the leading ones in the CD3+CD56-NKG2C+ fraction.

This CDR3 has 14 amino acids. The germline CDR1 and CDR2 sequences are SGDLS and YYNGEE. As to this clonotype: The antigen remains unidentified.

Following a re-call of the 5' RACE reads, TCRdb has one entry per CDR3 protein and lacks DNA. The sample table includes approximately 170,000 distinct CDR3 sequences. Material: blood T cells: a sorted CD56 or NKG2C T cell subset, CD4+ or CD8+ T cells, or bulk PBMC T cells (not recorded which). The gene calls are TRBV9 and TRBJ1-4; TCRdb designates TRBD1, a call that cannot be tested without DNA. The receptor was isolated from a man aged 18 to 70 in good health. The CDR3 here is CASSRTGGKEKLFF.